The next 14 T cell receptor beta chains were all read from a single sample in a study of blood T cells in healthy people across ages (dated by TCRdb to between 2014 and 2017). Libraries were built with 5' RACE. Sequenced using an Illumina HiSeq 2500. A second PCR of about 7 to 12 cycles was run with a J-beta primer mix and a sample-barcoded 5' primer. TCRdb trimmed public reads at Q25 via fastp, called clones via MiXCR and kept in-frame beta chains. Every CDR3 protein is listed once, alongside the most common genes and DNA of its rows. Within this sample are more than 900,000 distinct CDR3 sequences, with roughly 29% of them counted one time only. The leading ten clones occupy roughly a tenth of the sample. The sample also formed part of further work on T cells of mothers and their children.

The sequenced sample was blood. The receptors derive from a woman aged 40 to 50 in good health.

The CDR3 sequence is CASFTGTGSQPQHF. The CDR3 DNA reads as TGTGCCAGCTTCACCGGGACAGGGAGTCAGCCCCAGCATTTT. V usage is TRBV28 and J usage is TRBJ1-5; 9 bases map to TRBD1. CDR3 size: 14 residues. Germline CDR1 MDHEN, CDR2 SYDVKM. Trimming took 8 bases from V and 6 from J; bases not matched to a gene: 8.

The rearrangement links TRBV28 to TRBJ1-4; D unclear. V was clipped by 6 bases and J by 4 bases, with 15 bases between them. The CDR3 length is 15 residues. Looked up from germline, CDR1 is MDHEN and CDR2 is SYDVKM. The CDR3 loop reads CASRPDGVNNEKLFF. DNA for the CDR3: TGTGCCAGCAGACCGGACGGTGTTAATAATGAAAAACTGTTTTTT.

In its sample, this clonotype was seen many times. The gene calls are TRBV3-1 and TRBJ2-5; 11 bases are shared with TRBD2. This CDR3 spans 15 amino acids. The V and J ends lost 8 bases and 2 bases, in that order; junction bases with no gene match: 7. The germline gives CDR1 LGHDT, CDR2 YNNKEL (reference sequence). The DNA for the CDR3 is TGTGCCAGCGTACTAGCGGGGGTTCATCAAGAGACCCAGTACTTC. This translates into CASVLAGVHQETQYF.

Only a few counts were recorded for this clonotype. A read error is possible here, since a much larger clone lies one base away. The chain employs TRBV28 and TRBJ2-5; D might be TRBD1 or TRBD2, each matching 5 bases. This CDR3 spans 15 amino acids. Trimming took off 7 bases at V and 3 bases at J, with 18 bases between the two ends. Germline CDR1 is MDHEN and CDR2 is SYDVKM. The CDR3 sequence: CASKRAGTQKETQYF. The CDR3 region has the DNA TGTGCCAGCAAAAGGGCCGGGACCCAGAAAGAGACCCAGTACTTC.

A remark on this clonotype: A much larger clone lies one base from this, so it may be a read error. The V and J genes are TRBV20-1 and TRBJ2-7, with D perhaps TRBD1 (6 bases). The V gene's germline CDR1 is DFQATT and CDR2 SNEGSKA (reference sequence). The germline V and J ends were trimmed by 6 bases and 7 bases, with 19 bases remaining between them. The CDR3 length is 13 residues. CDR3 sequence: CSAFRGGYNEQYF. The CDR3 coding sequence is TGCAGTGCCTTCAGAGGGGGATACAATGAGCAGTACTTC.

The CDR3 is CRPGLAGGRSTDTQYF. CDR3 DNA: TGCAGACCGGGACTAGCGGGGGGGCGGAGCACAGATACGCAGTATTTT. V gene TRBV20-1 combines with J gene TRBJ2-3, with 16 bases aligning to TRBD2. Per the germline V gene, CDR1 is DFQATT and CDR2 is SNEGSKA (reference sequence). The CDR3 runs to 16 residues.

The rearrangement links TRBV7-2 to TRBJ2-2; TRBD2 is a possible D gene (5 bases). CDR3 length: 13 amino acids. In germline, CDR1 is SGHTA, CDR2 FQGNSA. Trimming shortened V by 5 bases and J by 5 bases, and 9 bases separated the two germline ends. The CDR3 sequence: CASSPTGTGELFF. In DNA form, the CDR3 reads TGTGCCAGCAGCCCAACGGGAACCGGGGAGCTGTTTTTT.

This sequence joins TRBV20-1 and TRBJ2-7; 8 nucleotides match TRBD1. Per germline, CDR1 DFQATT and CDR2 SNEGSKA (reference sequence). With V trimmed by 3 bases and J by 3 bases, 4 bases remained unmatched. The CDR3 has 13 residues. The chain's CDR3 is CSARSGQVYEQYF. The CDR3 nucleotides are TGCAGTGCTAGGTCGGGACAGGTCTACGAGCAGTACTTC.

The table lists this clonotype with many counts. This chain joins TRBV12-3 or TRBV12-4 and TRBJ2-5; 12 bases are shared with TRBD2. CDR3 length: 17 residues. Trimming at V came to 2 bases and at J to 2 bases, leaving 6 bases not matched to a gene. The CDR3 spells CASSLRGLAGRQETQYF. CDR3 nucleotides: TGTGCCAGCAGTTTACGAGGACTAGCGGGGCGACAAGAGACCCAGTACTTC.

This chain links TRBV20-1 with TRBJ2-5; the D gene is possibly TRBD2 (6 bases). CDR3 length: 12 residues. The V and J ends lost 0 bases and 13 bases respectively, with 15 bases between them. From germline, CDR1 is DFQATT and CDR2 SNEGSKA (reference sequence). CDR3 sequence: CSARDGRNERYF. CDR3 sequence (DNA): TGCAGTGCTAGAGATGGGAGGAATGAGCGGTACTTC.

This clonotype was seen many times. The CDR3 sequence: CASSLLLYEQYF. The CDR3 DNA follows: TGTGCCAGCAGCTTATTACTCTACGAGCAGTACTTC. This sequence joins TRBV7-2 and TRBJ2-7; D is unclear. Looked up from germline, CDR1 is SGHTA and CDR2 is FQGNSA. The CDR3 runs 12 residues. The V and J ends lost 2 bases and 3 bases respectively, with 5 bases between them. The full variable domain, completed using reference TRBV7-2 and TRBJ2-7, is GAGVSQSPSNKVTEKGKDVELRCDPISGHTALYWYRQSLGQGLEFLIYFQGNSAPDKSGLPSDRFSAERTGGSVSTLTIQRTQQEDSAVYLCASSLLLYEQYFGPGTRLTVT.

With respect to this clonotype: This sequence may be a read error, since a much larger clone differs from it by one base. CDR3 coding DNA: TGTACCAGCAGTTTACGGGGCGAAGGCTATGGCTACACCTTC. It encodes CTSSLRGEGYGYTF. The chain is built from TRBV12-3 or TRBV12-4 and TRBJ1-2; D is possibly TRBD1 (5 bases). The CDR3 spans 14 residues.

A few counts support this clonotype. As DNA, the CDR3 is TGTGCCAGCAGTTACCGCGGACAGGGCAGGCAGCCCCAGCATTTT. Its translation is CASSYRGQGRQPQHF. V is TRBV6-2 or TRBV6-3 and J is TRBJ1-5, with 8 positions matching TRBD1. CDR3 size: 15 residues. Trimming took 2 bases from V and 7 from J; bases not matched to a gene: 7. Germline V gene sequence: CDR1 MNHEY, CDR2 SVGEGT.

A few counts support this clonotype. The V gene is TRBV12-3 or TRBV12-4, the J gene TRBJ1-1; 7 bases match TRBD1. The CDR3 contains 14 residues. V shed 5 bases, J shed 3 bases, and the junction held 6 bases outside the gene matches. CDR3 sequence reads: CASSTQGWDTEAFF. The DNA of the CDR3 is TGTGCCAGCAGTACACAGGGGTGGGACACTGAAGCTTTCTTT.